Presented here are 21 T cell receptor beta chains from one specimen sequenced in a study of Graves' ophthalmopathy and Graves' hyperthyroidism. Scientists amplified the TCR beta CDR3 regions from RNA transcripts. An initial RT-PCR round employing HTBI primers preceded a second-round multiplex PCR. MiXCR, applied by TCRdb to the multiplex PCR reads, yields one record per CDR3 protein. The sample carries hundreds of thousands of distinct CDR3 sequences, roughly 20% recorded once. The sample comprised peripheral blood. These receptors all stem from a woman between 18 and 29 years old with stable Graves' hyperthyroidism. Some clones in this sample may be carry-over from other donors' samples.

This clonotype was detected many times. V gene TRBV27 combines with J gene TRBJ1-5; 10 nucleotides match TRBD1. The CDR3 extends over 12 amino acids. The germline V gene has CDR1 MNHEY and CDR2 SMNVEV (reference sequence). In DNA form, the CDR3 reads TGTGCGGCTGGGACAGGGGTTCAGCCCCAGCATTTT. It is translated as CAAGTGVQPQHF.

The table lists this clonotype with many counts. The CDR3 protein is CASSFPGPSRETQYF. The CDR3 DNA is TGTGCCAGCAGCTTTCCGGGACCCTCGAGGGAGACCCAGTACTTC. V is TRBV7-6 and J is TRBJ2-5; D could derive from TRBD1 or TRBD2 (5 bases each). Looked up from germline, CDR1 is SGHVS and CDR2 is FNYEAQ. V was pared by 3 bases and J by 5 bases, with 16 bases between. There are 15 residues in the CDR3. Full variable domain (remainder filled in from reference TRBV7-6 and TRBJ2-5): GAGVSQSPRYKVTKRGQDVALRCDPISGHVSLYWYRQALGQGPEFLTYFNYEAQQDKSGLPNDRFSAERPEGSISTLTIQRTEQRDSAMYRCASSFPGPSRETQYFGPGTRLLVL.

This clonotype was observed at least ten times. The chain carries TRBV12-3 or TRBV12-4 and TRBJ1-5; D call uncertain. V gave up 5 bases and J gave up 4 bases, with 9 bases separating them. CDR3 length: 13 residues. CDR3: CASSAGLNQPQHF. CDR3 nucleotide sequence: TGTGCCAGCAGTGCTGGTTTGAATCAGCCCCAGCATTTT.

This clonotype was recorded at least ten times. This chain joins TRBV12-3 or TRBV12-4 and TRBJ2-5; the D gene is possibly TRBD1 (5 bases). Trimming took 6 bases from V and 1 from J, leaving 12 bases between them. The CDR3 covers 14 residues. CDR3 DNA: TGTGCCAGCAGCCCACAGGCATTCCAAGAGACCCAGTACTTC. Amino acids: CASSPQAFQETQYF.

This clonotype was seen at least ten times. V usage is TRBV24-1 and J usage is TRBJ1-1, with D possibly matching TRBD1 (6 bases). The CDR3 runs to 17 residues. Trimming took 0 bases from V and 0 from J, leaving 13 bases between them. Germline-derived CDR1 and CDR2 are KGHDR and SFDVKD. The CDR3 here is CATSDLGRGLVNTEAFF. CDR3 DNA: TGTGCCACCAGTGATTTGGGCCGGGGGCTAGTGAACACTGAAGCTTTCTTT.

V gene TRBV28 combines with J gene TRBJ2-2; TRBD2 is a possible D gene (7 bases). Trimming cost V 4 bases and J 4 bases, with 16 bases left between them. The CDR3 has 16 residues. Germline assignment: CDR1 MDHEN and CDR2 SYDVKM. CDR3 nucleotide sequence: TGTGCCAGCAGTTCCCCGGGGGGCCTTGGCACCGGGGAGCTGTTTTTT. Amino acids: CASSSPGGLGTGELFF.

This clonotype came up many times. The CDR3 DNA reads TGTGCGGTGCCGGGGGACTATGGCTACACCTTC. Protein product: CAVPGDYGYTF. The chain links TRBV12-3 or TRBV12-4 to TRBJ1-2, with D perhaps TRBD1 (5 bases). The CDR3 sequence is 11 residues long.

Only a few counts were recorded for this clonotype. This chain joins TRBV27 and TRBJ1-2; TRBD1 might be the D (5 bases). CDR3 length: 14 amino acids. In germline, CDR1 is MNHEY, CDR2 SMNVEV (reference sequence). Trimming cost V 6 bases and J 5 bases, with 16 bases left between them. As DNA, the CDR3 is TGTGCCAGCAGCGGGGGTCTCATGGGGTATGGCTACACCTTC. This sequence encodes CASSGGLMGYGYTF.

The rearrangement uses TRBV11-2 and TRBJ2-5; 13 nucleotides line up with TRBD2. The CDR3 has 17 residues. CDR1 is SGHAT and CDR2 is FQNNGV in the germline V gene. V trimming: 5 bases; J trimming: 0 bases; junction bases outside the gene matches: 6. The CDR3 DNA follows: TGTGCCAGCAGCCTGGGACTAGCGGGACTGTACCAAGAGACCCAGTACTTC. Translating gives CASSLGLAGLYQETQYF.

This clonotype has at least ten counts. The chain is built from TRBV24-1 and TRBJ1-2; D not certain. The germline CDR1 and CDR2 sequences are KGHDR and SFDVKD. The CDR3 is 13 amino acids. Trimming left V 6 bases short and J 3 bases short, with 10 bases between. This CDR3 is CATSPDGHYGYTF. Here the CDR3 DNA reads TGTGCCACCAGTCCCGACGGACACTATGGCTACACCTTC.

This clonotype has a handful of counts. The CDR3 DNA sequence: TGTGCCAGTATCCGGGACAGGGGTCGAGGGGACACCATATATTTT. Protein sequence: CASIRDRGRGDTIYF. V and J are TRBV4-2 and TRBJ1-3, with 10 bases fitting TRBD1. Trimming removed 9 bases from V and 8 bases from J; junction bases left unmatched: 13. The CDR3 has 15 amino acids. CDR1 is LGHNA, CDR2 YNFKEQ, per germline.

This clonotype was observed many times. The chain is built from TRBV27 and TRBJ1-2; 10 bases agree with TRBD1. The junction had 8 bases not matched to a gene; V was cut back by 5 bases and J by 5 bases. Germline CDR1 and CDR2: MNHEY and SMNVEV (reference sequence). The CDR3 runs 15 residues. CDR3 loop: CASSGPGTGVYGYTF. CDR3 bases: TGTGCCAGCAGTGGCCCAGGGACAGGGGTTTATGGCTACACCTTC.

This clonotype was counted at least ten times. This chain links TRBV30 with TRBJ2-5, with 7 bases fitting TRBD2. The V segment lost 3 bases and the J segment 4 bases; nucleotides outside the gene matches: 5. Germline V gene lookup returns CDR1 GTSNPN and CDR2 SVGIG (reference sequence). This CDR3 region has 13 residues. The CDR3 coding sequence is TGTGCCTGGAGCTTCAGCGGGGTAGAGACCCAGTACTTC. This translates into CAWSFSGVETQYF.

The V gene is TRBV11-2, the J gene TRBJ1-1; the D gene is possibly TRBD1 (5 bases). Trimming took 2 bases from V and 5 from J, leaving 27 bases between them. The CDR3 length is 19 residues. The germline CDR1 and CDR2 sequences are SGHAT and FQNNGV. The CDR3 is CASSLNPRAGDAGGTEAFF. DNA for the CDR3: TGTGCCAGCAGCTTAAATCCGAGGGCGGGGGACGCCGGGGGAACTGAAGCTTTCTTT.

This clonotype was counted at least ten times. Here the CDR3 DNA reads TGCGCCAGCAGCCCGAGGACAGGTGTTGTAGCTTTCTTT. Translation gives CASSPRTGVVAFF. The V gene is TRBV5-1, the J gene TRBJ1-1, with 7 bases matching TRBD1. This CDR3 contains 13 residues. From germline, CDR1 is SGHRS and CDR2 YFSETQ. The trim removed 4 bases at V and 10 bases at J, leaving 10 bases unmatched.

This clonotype has at least ten counts. This chain uses TRBV7-3 with TRBJ1-5, with D maybe TRBD1 (6 bases). V was trimmed by 5 bases and J by 3 bases, leaving 14 bases between them. Per germline, CDR1 SGHTA and CDR2 FQGTGA. The CDR3 contains 15 residues. CDR3 in DNA: TGTGCCAGCAGCCCTCACAGGGTCCCCAATCAGCCCCAGCATTTT. This codes for CASSPHRVPNQPQHF. Full variable domain (outside the CDR3, taken from reference TRBV7-3 and TRBJ1-5): GAGVSQTPSNKVTEKGKYVELRCDPISGHTALYWYRQSLGQGPEFLIYFQGTGAADDSGLPNDRFFAVRPEGSVSTLKIQRTERGDSAVYLCASSPHRVPNQPQHFGDGTRLSIL.

In this sample, this clonotype turned up many times. The chain recombines TRBV12-3 or TRBV12-4 with TRBJ2-5; D not resolved. CDR3 length equals 13 residues. With 5 bases removed from V and 0 bases from J, the gap between germline ends came to 7 bases. The CDR3, as DNA: TGTGCCAGCAGTAGCTTGTACCAAGAGACCCAGTACTTC. Encoded protein: CASSSLYQETQYF.

There are many counts of this clonotype. The gene calls are TRBV6-1 and TRBJ1-1, with 9 nucleotides matching TRBD1. V shed 5 bases and J 4 bases; nucleotides not matched to a gene: 5. The germline V gene encodes CDR1 MNHNS and CDR2 SASEGT. The CDR3 extends over 14 amino acids. CDR3 sequence: CASSKGQGGTEAFF. CDR3 nucleotide sequence: TGTGCCAGCAGTAAGGGACAGGGAGGCACTGAAGCTTTCTTT.

In this sample, this clonotype turned up many times. This chain uses TRBV2 with TRBJ1-2; tentatively, D is TRBD1 (5 bases). V lost 8 bases and J lost 8, with 15 bases in between. CDR3 length: 12 amino acids. Germline V gene lookup returns CDR1 SNHLY and CDR2 FYNNEI. The CDR3 bases are TGTGCCAGCTACACATTTAGGGGAGGCTACACCTTC. Translation gives CASYTFRGGYTF.

In nucleotides, the CDR3 is TGTGCCAGCAGTATCCTTGGGGTTTGGGGAGATGGCTACACCTTC. It encodes CASSILGVWGDGYTF. V usage is TRBV12-3 or TRBV12-4 and J usage is TRBJ1-2, with D unresolved. This CDR3 is 15 amino acids long. The V gene lost 5 bases and the J gene lost 6 bases, with 19 bases spanning the gap.

The chain recombines TRBV7-2 with TRBJ2-7; D is possibly TRBD2 (5 bases). Germline V gene sequence: CDR1 SGHTA, CDR2 FQGNSA. Trimming removed 6 bases at V and 8 bases at J, with 20 bases between. This CDR3 spans 14 amino acids. CDR3 in amino acids: CASSTVTIGLQQYF. The CDR3 DNA reads TGTGCCAGCAGTACAGTCACCATAGGACTCCAGCAGTACTTC.